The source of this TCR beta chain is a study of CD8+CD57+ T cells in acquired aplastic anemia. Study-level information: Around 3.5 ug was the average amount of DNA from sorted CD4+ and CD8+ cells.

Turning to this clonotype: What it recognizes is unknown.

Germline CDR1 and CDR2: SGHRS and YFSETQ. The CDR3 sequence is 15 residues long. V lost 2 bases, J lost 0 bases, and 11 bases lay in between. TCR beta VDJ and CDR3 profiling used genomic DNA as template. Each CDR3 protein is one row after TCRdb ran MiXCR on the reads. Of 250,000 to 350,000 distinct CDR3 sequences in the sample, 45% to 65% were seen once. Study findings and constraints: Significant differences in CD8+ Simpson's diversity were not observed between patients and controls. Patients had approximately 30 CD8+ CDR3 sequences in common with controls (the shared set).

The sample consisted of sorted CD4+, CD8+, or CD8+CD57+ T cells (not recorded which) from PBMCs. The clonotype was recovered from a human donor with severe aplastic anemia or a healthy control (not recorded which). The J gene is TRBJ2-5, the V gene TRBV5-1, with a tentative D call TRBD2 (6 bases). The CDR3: CASSFGGGDQETQYF. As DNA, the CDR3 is TGCGCCAGCAGCTTCGGGGGTGGGGACCAAGAGACCCAGTACTTC.